A selection of T cell receptor beta chains follows, all from one sample in a study of T cells in Graves' hyperthyroidism and ophthalmopathy. Each CDR3 protein is one row after TCRdb ran MiXCR on the multiplex PCR reads. The table records 620,000 or so distinct CDR3 sequences, around 13% of them present only once. Sample: blood. The origin of the receptors is a woman aged 50 to 65 with Graves' ophthalmopathy. Each CDR3 is given with its conserved first and last residue. Fields, in order: V gene, D gene, clone size, J gene, CDR3 protein, CDR3 DNA. A D gene is named only where the DNA matches it firmly. Expanded clones are given a class, and other clones once, few, many or no size at all.

v_gene: TRBV24-1; d_gene: TRBD2; abundance: -; j_gene: TRBJ2-5; CDR3aa: CATSDPGLAGVGQETQYF; CDR3nt: TGTGCCACCAGTGACCCGGGACTAGCGGGAGTGGGCCAAGAGACCCAGTACTTC
v_gene: TRBV5-1; d_gene: TRBD2; abundance: many; j_gene: TRBJ2-1; CDR3aa: CASSLTSGRTDEQFF; CDR3nt: TGCGCCAGCAGCTTGACTAGCGGGAGGACGGATGAGCAGTTCTTC
v_gene: TRBV6-1; d_gene: -; abundance: many; j_gene: TRBJ1-1; CDR3aa: CASSLGQSTEAFF; CDR3nt: TGTGCCAGCAGTCTGGGGCAATCCACTGAAGCTTTCTTT
v_gene: TRBV5-1; d_gene: TRBD2; abundance: many; j_gene: TRBJ2-7; CDR3aa: CASSSNSGANYEQYF; CDR3nt: TGCGCCAGCAGCTCGAATAGCGGGGCAAACTACGAGCAGTACTTC
v_gene: TRBV20-1; d_gene: -; abundance: many; j_gene: TRBJ2-7; CDR3aa: CSARDVLGQSHEQYF; CDR3nt: TGCAGTGCTAGAGATGTTTTGGGTCAGTCCCACGAGCAGTACTTC
v_gene: TRBV29-1; d_gene: TRBD2; abundance: many; j_gene: TRBJ2-7; CDR3aa: CSVVILAGGYEQYF; CDR3nt: TGCAGCGTCGTGATACTAGCGGGAGGTTACGAGCAGTACTTC
v_gene: TRBV27; d_gene: -; abundance: many; j_gene: TRBJ2-1; CDR3aa: CASSGETGYNEQFF; CDR3nt: TGTGCCAGCAGTGGGGAGACAGGCTACAATGAGCAGTTCTTC
v_gene: TRBV13; d_gene: -; abundance: many; j_gene: TRBJ2-7; CDR3aa: CASSSIRDMRTHEQYF; CDR3nt: TGTGCCAGCAGCTCAATACGGGACATGAGGACACACGAGCAGTACTTC
v_gene: TRBV20-1; d_gene: TRBD1; abundance: few; j_gene: TRBJ2-7; CDR3aa: CSAAGTGSYGQYF; CDR3nt: TGCAGTGCTGCCGGGACAGGATCCTACGGGCAGTACTTC
v_gene: TRBV2; d_gene: -; abundance: few; j_gene: TRBJ2-5; CDR3aa: CASGPRGGQETQYF; CDR3nt: TGTGCCAGCGGTCCCAGGGGCGGGCAAGAGACCCAGTACTTC
v_gene: TRBV9; d_gene: TRBD1; abundance: many; j_gene: TRBJ2-1; CDR3aa: CASSVDRGSYNEQFF; CDR3nt: TGTGCCAGCAGCGTCGACAGGGGGTCCTACAATGAGCAGTTCTTC
v_gene: TRBV30; d_gene: TRBD2; abundance: many; j_gene: TRBJ2-1; CDR3aa: CAWQLAGAWNEQFF; CDR3nt: TGTGCCTGGCAACTAGCGGGAGCTTGGAATGAGCAGTTCTTC
v_gene: TRBV4-3; d_gene: -; abundance: -; j_gene: TRBJ1-2; CDR3aa: CASSQDLGGRVHGYTF; CDR3nt: TGCGCCAGCAGCCAAGATTTGGGTGGCAGGGTCCATGGCTACACCTTC
v_gene: TRBV5-1; d_gene: -; abundance: few; j_gene: TRBJ2-7; CDR3aa: CASSFWSDSYEQYF; CDR3nt: TGCGCCAGCAGCTTTTGGTCAGACTCCTACGAGCAGTACTTC
v_gene: TRBV12-3/TRBV12-4; d_gene: TRBD2; abundance: -; j_gene: TRBJ2-5; CDR3aa: CASRREGSQETQYF; CDR3nt: TGTGCCAGCAGGCGGGAGGGTTCCCAAGAGACCCAGTACTTC
v_gene: TRBV29-1; d_gene: -; abundance: -; j_gene: TRBJ1-3; CDR3aa: CSAAGLGPGNTIYF; CDR3nt: TGCAGCGCTGCCGGCCTTGGACCTGGAAACACCATATATTTT
v_gene: TRBV4-1; d_gene: -; abundance: -; j_gene: TRBJ2-7; CDR3aa: CASSHPGARYEQYF; CDR3nt: TGCGCCAGCAGCCATCCCGGGGCGAGGTACGAGCAGTACTTC
v_gene: TRBV28; d_gene: -; abundance: many; j_gene: TRBJ2-7; CDR3aa: CASSFYRGGLHEQYF; CDR3nt: TGTGCCAGCAGTTTCTACAGGGGGGGTTTACACGAGCAGTACTTC
v_gene: TRBV5-1; d_gene: -; abundance: many; j_gene: TRBJ2-7; CDR3aa: CASSLDIHVVGDEQYF; CDR3nt: TGCGCCAGCAGCTTGGATATCCACGTGGTCGGGGACGAGCAGTACTTC
v_gene: TRBV12-3/TRBV12-4; d_gene: TRBD2; abundance: -; j_gene: TRBJ2-7; CDR3aa: CASSLLAVGFEQYF; CDR3nt: TGTGCCAGCAGTTTACTAGCGGTAGGTTTCGAGCAGTACTTC
v_gene: TRBV20-1; d_gene: TRBD2; abundance: many; j_gene: TRBJ2-7; CDR3aa: CSASFMGGPGYEQYF; CDR3nt: TGCAGTGCTAGTTTCATGGGAGGGCCGGGCTACGAGCAGTACTTC
v_gene: TRBV15; d_gene: TRBD1; abundance: many; j_gene: TRBJ1-1; CDR3aa: CATSEPERQGWTEAFF; CDR3nt: TGTGCCACCAGCGAGCCTGAACGACAGGGGTGGACTGAAGCTTTCTTT
v_gene: TRBV2; d_gene: TRBD2; abundance: many; j_gene: TRBJ2-3; CDR3aa: CASSDLEREKGTDTQYF; CDR3nt: TGTGCCAGCAGTGACTTAGAGCGGGAGAAGGGCACAGATACGCAGTATTTT
v_gene: TRBV5-1; d_gene: TRBD2; abundance: many; j_gene: TRBJ2-3; CDR3aa: CASSPRLAGASTDTQYF; CDR3nt: TGCGCCAGCAGCCCACGACTAGCGGGGGCTAGCACAGATACGCAGTATTTT
v_gene: TRBV2; d_gene: -; abundance: many; j_gene: TRBJ2-1; CDR3aa: CASSDAEGTYNEQFF; CDR3nt: TGTGCCAGCAGTGACGCGGAAGGAACCTACAATGAGCAGTTCTTC
v_gene: TRBV29-1; d_gene: -; abundance: -; j_gene: TRBJ1-1; CDR3aa: CSASEERNTEAFF; CDR3nt: TGCAGCGCCTCTGAAGAACGGAACACTGAAGCTTTCTTT
v_gene: TRBV28; d_gene: TRBD2; abundance: many; j_gene: TRBJ2-4; CDR3aa: CASSFLAGRGGLAKNIQYF; CDR3nt: TGTGCCAGCAGTTTCCTAGCGGGCCGTGGGGGCCTAGCCAAAAACATTCAGTACTTC
v_gene: TRBV11-3; d_gene: -; abundance: many; j_gene: TRBJ2-7; CDR3aa: CASSQDFSYEQYF; CDR3nt: TGTGCCAGCAGCCAGGACTTCTCCTACGAGCAGTACTTC
v_gene: TRBV6-1; d_gene: TRBD2; abundance: few; j_gene: TRBJ2-3; CDR3aa: CAGKREGNTDTQYF; CDR3nt: TGTGCCGGGAAGCGGGAGGGCAACACGGATACGCAGTATTTT
v_gene: TRBV4-3; d_gene: -; abundance: few; j_gene: TRBJ2-3; CDR3aa: CASSQAPGPPDTQYF; CDR3nt: TGCGCCAGCAGCCAAGCTCCCGGGCCCCCAGATACGCAGTATTTT
v_gene: TRBV4-1; d_gene: -; abundance: -; j_gene: TRBJ2-2; CDR3aa: CTSSQVTSSGELFF; CDR3nt: TGTACCAGCAGCCAAGTAACTAGTTCCGGGGAGCTGTTTTTT
v_gene: TRBV7-2; d_gene: -; abundance: many; j_gene: TRBJ2-4; CDR3aa: CASSLVRLAKNIQYF; CDR3nt: TGTGCCAGCAGCTTAGTGCGCCTAGCCAAAAACATTCAGTACTTC
v_gene: TRBV6-2/TRBV6-3; d_gene: TRBD2; abundance: -; j_gene: TRBJ2-7; CDR3aa: CASRESAGSSHEQYF; CDR3nt: TGTGCCAGCAGGGAATCAGCGGGGTCCTCCCACGAGCAGTACTTC
v_gene: TRBV12-3/TRBV12-4; d_gene: -; abundance: once; j_gene: TRBJ1-5; CDR3aa: CASSFGSGLVGNQPQHF; CDR3nt: TGTGCCAGCAGTTTTGGGTCGGGGCTGGTGGGCAATCAGCCCCAGCATTTT
v_gene: TRBV6-5; d_gene: TRBD2; abundance: few; j_gene: TRBJ2-1; CDR3aa: CASSYSKASGYNEQFF; CDR3nt: TGTGCCAGCAGTTACTCGAAGGCTAGCGGTTACAATGAGCAGTTCTTC
v_gene: TRBV12-3/TRBV12-4; d_gene: TRBD1; abundance: many; j_gene: TRBJ1-5; CDR3aa: CASSLGGQRFNQPQHF; CDR3nt: TGTGCCAGCAGTTTAGGGGGACAGAGATTCAATCAGCCCCAGCATTTT
v_gene: TRBV29-1; d_gene: -; abundance: few; j_gene: TRBJ1-2; CDR3aa: CSAIRGAYGYTF; CDR3nt: TGCAGCGCCATCCGGGGCGCCTATGGCTACACCTTC
v_gene: TRBV7-6; d_gene: TRBD2; abundance: many; j_gene: TRBJ2-7; CDR3aa: CASSFKAAGGLLLEQYF; CDR3nt: TGTGCCAGCAGCTTTAAGGCAGCGGGAGGACTCCTTTTAGAGCAGTACTTC
v_gene: TRBV5-8; d_gene: -; abundance: -; j_gene: TRBJ1-5; CDR3aa: CASSVWGGAGNQPQHF; CDR3nt: TGTGCCAGCAGCGTCTGGGGAGGGGCGGGCAATCAGCCCCAGCATTTT
v_gene: TRBV18; d_gene: TRBD1; abundance: few; j_gene: TRBJ2-3; CDR3aa: CASSALKDRGEDTQYF; CDR3nt: TGTGCCAGCTCTGCCTTAAAGGACAGGGGGGAGGATACGCAGTATTTT
v_gene: TRBV7-9; d_gene: TRBD2; abundance: few; j_gene: TRBJ2-1; CDR3aa: CASSSNGGGVNEQLF; CDR3nt: TGTGCCAGCAGCTCCAATGGGGGGGGGGTGAATGAGCAGCTCTTC
v_gene: TRBV30; d_gene: -; abundance: many; j_gene: TRBJ2-7; CDR3aa: CAWSRQPADEQYF; CDR3nt: TGTGCCTGGAGTAGGCAGCCGGCGGACGAGCAGTACTTC
v_gene: TRBV28; d_gene: -; abundance: -; j_gene: TRBJ2-2; CDR3aa: CATQPTFTGELFF; CDR3nt: TGTGCCACCCAGCCGACATTCACCGGGGAGCTGTTTTTT